This T cell receptor beta chain emerged from a study of blood T cell repertoires in COVID-19. Study overall: COVID-19 samples from acute and convalescent phases originated in the United States, Italy and Spain.

Per the authors' pipeline: Reference gene primer amplification in the assay estimated nucleated cell counts. Generated by immunoSEQ multiplex PCR, the TCRdb table keeps only in-frame clones and is missing some. V and J calls plus clone size are reproduced from that table; the DNA served to infer D and trimming. Altogether nearly 50,000 clones are present, 87% being singletons, with the ten largest covering less than 2.5%. The CDR3 spans 12 residues. Per the germline V gene, CDR1 is KGHSH and CDR2 is LQKENI. Trimming shortened V by 0 bases and J by 8 bases, and 7 bases separated the two germline ends. The count of this clone is one.

The sequence was collected from a woman older than 75 with COVID-19, enrolled during active disease. V and J are TRBV18 and TRBJ1-1; D is unclear. Input material: peripheral blood. CDR3 DNA sequence: TGTGCCAGCTCACCACCGTCTTCGGAAGCTTTCTTT. It codes for CASSPPSSEAFF.